One sample yielded the 4 T cell receptor beta chains listed below, sequenced in a study of post-analysis software for immune sequencing data. Carried by the TCR beta cDNA libraries were unique molecular identifiers. TCRdb independently ran MiXCR on the PCR reads; one entry per CDR3 protein. The repertoire holds more than 350,000 distinct CDR3 sequences, with approximately 38% as singletons. Their target antigens are unknown. Study observations and caveats: Five TRBV segments appeared more often in patients than in controls, and TRBV5-6, TRBV5-1 and TRBV20-1 were among these.

The specimen was blood. These receptors all come from a girl aged 2-10 years with multiple sclerosis.

The V gene is TRBV13, the J gene TRBJ2-7, with TRBD2 identical over 10 bases. CDR3 length: 16 residues. V shed 1 base, J shed 4 bases, and the junction held 7 bases outside the gene matches. Germline V gene sequence: CDR1 PRHDT, CDR2 FYEKMQ (reference sequence). CDR3 in DNA: TGTGCCAGCAGCTTAGAATCGGGGACTAGCGTTTACGAGCAGTACTTC. This codes for CASSLESGTSVYEQYF.

This clonotype showed up just a few times. J is TRBJ2-1 and V is TRBV28, with D possibly TRBD2 on 5 matching bases. The V end was cut by 2 bases, the J end by 0 bases, with 14 bases between. There are 17 residues in the CDR3. Germline CDR1 MDHEN, CDR2 SYDVKM. The CDR3 sequence: CASSLDFGVSSYNEQFF. Written as DNA, the CDR3 is TGTGCCAGCAGTTTAGATTTCGGGGTCAGCTCCTACAATGAGCAGTTCTTC. The variable domain in full, completed from reference TRBV28 and TRBJ2-1, reads DVKVTQSSRYLVKRTGEKVFLECVQDMDHENMFWYRQDPGLGLRLIYFSYDVKMKEKGDIPEGYSVSREKKERFSLILESASTNQTSMYLCASSLDFGVSSYNEQFFGPGTRLTVL.

This clonotype was observed a few times. The V gene is TRBV6-5, the J gene TRBJ2-5, with D unclear. The DNA end lines up better with TRBJ2-7; the J call may be wrong. The CDR3 runs to 14 residues. Germline V lookup: CDR1 MNHEY, CDR2 SVGAGI. The CDR3, as DNA: TGTGCCAGCAACCCCGGCTTGCAGGCTCGCGAGCAGTACTTC. Translated: CASNPGLQAREQYF.

This sequence joins TRBV28 and TRBJ2-7, with 9 bases that match TRBD1. The CDR3 is 13 residues long. Germline lookup yields CDR1 MDHEN and CDR2 SYDVKM. V shed 8 bases and J 7 bases; nucleotides not matched to a gene: 9. The CDR3, as DNA: TGTGCCAGCTACCGGGACAGGGCAGAAGAGCAGTACTTC. Residues: CASYRDRAEEQYF. The entire variable domain, with the rest obtained from reference TRBV28 and TRBJ2-7, is as follows: DVKVTQSSRYLVKRTGEKVFLECVQDMDHENMFWYRQDPGLGLRLIYFSYDVKMKEKGDIPEGYSVSREKKERFSLILESASTNQTSMYLCASYRDRAEEQYFGPGTRLTVT.